This TCR beta chain is from a study of cytomegalovirus exposure and HLA in healthy donors. General study findings and limits: Later work found that TCR association rates differed between HLA loci; DRB1 had the most and HLA-C the fewest. Rarity characterized most TCR sequences, yet some public TCRs appeared in many donors. Later genetic work tied a missense DCLRE1C variant to beta-chain V and J trimming.

The PCR contained 60 Vbeta and 13 Jbeta primers. Here immunoSEQ multiplex PCR was the method, and the copy in TCRdb shows in-frame clones only, minus some. This table holds roughly 180,000 clones, about four fifths found once. The CDR3 is 15 residues long. The germline V gene has CDR1 SGHAT and CDR2 FQDESV (reference sequence). Although they were nominally healthy when sampled, donors likely had unrecorded immune exposures. As to this clone: The antigen is not known.

This clonotype was sampled from a male donor in good health and CMV-seronegative. Input material: PBMCs. The V call is TRBV11-1, the J call TRBJ2-5, with D uncertain. The J call may be incorrect, as the DNA end agrees better with TRBJ2-7. The CDR3 DNA reads as TGTGCCAGCAGCTTCTCGCCCGCAACAGAATACGAGCAGTACTTC. This codes for CASSFSPATEYEQYF.